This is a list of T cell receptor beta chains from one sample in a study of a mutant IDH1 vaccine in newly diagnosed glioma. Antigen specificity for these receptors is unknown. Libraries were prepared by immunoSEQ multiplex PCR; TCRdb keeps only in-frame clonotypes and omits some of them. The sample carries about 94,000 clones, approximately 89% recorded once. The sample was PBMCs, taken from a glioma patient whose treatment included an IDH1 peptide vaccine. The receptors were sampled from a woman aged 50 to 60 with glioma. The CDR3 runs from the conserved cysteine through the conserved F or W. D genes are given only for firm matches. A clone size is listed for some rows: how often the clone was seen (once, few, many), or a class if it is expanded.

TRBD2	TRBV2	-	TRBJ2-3	TGTGCCAGCAGCGGTCTAGCGGGCGATACGCAGTATTTT	CASSGLAGDTQYF
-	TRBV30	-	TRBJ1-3	TGTGCCTGGAGTGTACTCGACGGCGGGGACACCATATATTTT	CAWSVLDGGDTIYF
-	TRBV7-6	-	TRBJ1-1	TGTGCCAGCGGCGAACGGGGCATAAATGAAGCTTTCTTT	CASGERGINEAFF
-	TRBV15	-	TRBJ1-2	TGTGCCACCAGCAGAACGGGACGGGACTATGGCTACACCTTC	CATSRTGRDYGYTF
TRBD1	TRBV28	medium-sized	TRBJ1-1	TGTGCCAGCAGTTCCCCCCTACAGGGGTGGACTGAAGCTTTCTTT	CASSSPLQGWTEAFF
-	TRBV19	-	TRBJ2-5	TGTGCCAGTACTGGTAATCCGAGGGGAGAGACCCAGTACTTC	CASTGNPRGETQYF
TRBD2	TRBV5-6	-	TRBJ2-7	TGTGCCAGCAGCTTACTAGCGGATTACGAGCAGTACTTC	CASSLLADYEQYF
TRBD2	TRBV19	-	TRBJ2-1	TGTGCCAGTAGTTGGACTAGCGGGAGGGCGGGTGAGCAGTTCTTC	CASSWTSGRAGEQFF
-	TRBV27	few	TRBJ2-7	TGTGCCAGCAGTTTATCGTTCCAATCCCCCTCCTACGAGCAGTACTTC	CASSLSFQSPSYEQYF
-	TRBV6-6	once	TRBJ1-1	TGTGCCAGCCGGGGGTCGGTTGCTGAAGCTTTCTTT	CASRGSVAEAFF
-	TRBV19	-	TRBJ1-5	TGTGCCAGTAGTATTTTGACAGGAGGGCGCAATCAGCCCCAGCATTTT	CASSILTGGRNQPQHF
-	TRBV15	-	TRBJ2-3	TGTGCCACCAGCAGAGGAGCGAGCACAGATACGCAGTATTTT	CATSRGASTDTQYF
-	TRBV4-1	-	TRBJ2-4	TGCGCCAGCAGCCAAGATCCGGAGGGGATGGTAGCCAAAAACATTCAGTACTTC	CASSQDPEGMVAKNIQYF
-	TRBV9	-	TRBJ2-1	TGTGCCAGCAGCTCCGCTCGACTCGCTTTTGATGAGCAGTTCTTC	CASSSARLAFDEQFF
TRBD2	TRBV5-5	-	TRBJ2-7	TGTGCCAGCAGCTCGACTAGCGGGAGGTACGAGCAGTACTTC	CASSSTSGRYEQYF
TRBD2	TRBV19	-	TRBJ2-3	TGTGCCAGTAGTCCCCAGACTAGCGGGAGCACAGATACGCAGTATTTT	CASSPQTSGSTDTQYF
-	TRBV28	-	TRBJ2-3	TGTGCCAGCAGTTATCAGGGAGCCTCCACAGATACGCAGTATTTT	CASSYQGASTDTQYF
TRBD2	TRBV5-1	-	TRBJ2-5	TGCGCCAGCAGTTCCGGGACTACCTCACGAGAGACCCAGTACTTC	CASSSGTTSRETQYF
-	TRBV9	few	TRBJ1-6	TGTGCCAGCAGCCCCCGGGACGACTATAATTCACCCCTCCACTTT	CASSPRDDYNSPLHF
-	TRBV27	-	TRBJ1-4	TGTGCCAGCACAACTCGACAGTCAACTAATGAAAAACTGTTTTTT	CASTTRQSTNEKLFF
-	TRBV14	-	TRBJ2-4	TGTGCCAGCAGTCCGACCGGGGCCCACCGAAACATTCAGTACTTC	CASSPTGAHRNIQYF